This T cell receptor (beta chain) originates from a study of cytomegalovirus exposure and HLA in healthy donors. Regarding the study as a whole: Across donors, most TCRs were seen rarely, yet some public ones were widespread.

Notes on this clone: What it recognizes is unknown.

PCR amplification relied on 60 Vbeta primers (plus 13 Jbeta primers). The table came from immunoSEQ multiplex PCR; TCRdb's copy has only in-frame clones and leaves some out. There are roughly 170,000 clones in the sample; about 80% occur only once, and 0.6% to 0.7% lies in the top ten. The CDR3 runs to 14 residues. The germline gives CDR1 LGHNA, CDR2 YNFKEQ. Trimming removed 0 bases at V and 5 bases at J, with 10 bases between. This sequence originates from a boy younger than 18 in good health and CMV-seronegative. The rearrangement links TRBV4-2 to TRBJ1-1; D remains ambiguous. Sequenced material: PBMCs. CDR3 protein: CASSQDRTGTEAFF. The DNA of the CDR3 is TGTGCCAGCAGCCAAGACCGGACTGGGACTGAAGCTTTCTTT.